The clone carrying this TCR beta chain was observed a handful of times. Attachment of unique molecular identifiers to individual cDNA molecules was performed in the library. TCRdb recomputed calls from the RACE reads with MiXCR, one row per CDR3 protein. The repertoire holds 300,000 to 450,000 distinct CDR3 sequences, with 4% to 5.5% as singletons. Documented time point: patch test 1, 2 weeks after DPC sensitization. Treatment defined: therapeutic diphenylcyclopropenone sensitization with weekly scalp DPC. This sample is drawn from a study of human T cells and chemical hapten exposure. Overall study: The study lasted approximately 25 weeks, and patients were dosed weekly with diphenylcyclopropenone on the scalp throughout. Chiefly female patients presented with alopecia areata, totalis or universalis.

Germline V gene data show CDR1 as MDHEN and CDR2 as SYDVKM. V lost 5 bases, J lost 4 bases, and 11 bases lay in between. This CDR3 spans 13 amino acids. J is TRBJ1-2 and V is TRBV28; unclear D gene. Source: whole blood, taken in connection with sensitization to the hapten diphenylcyclopropenone (DPC). This receptor was taken from a woman aged 45-60 years with alopecia areata. Some clones in this sample may be carry-over from other donors' samples. The CDR3, as DNA: TGTGCCAGCAGTAAATTGGGCTTCTATGGCTACACCTTC. It yields the protein CASSKLGFYGYTF.